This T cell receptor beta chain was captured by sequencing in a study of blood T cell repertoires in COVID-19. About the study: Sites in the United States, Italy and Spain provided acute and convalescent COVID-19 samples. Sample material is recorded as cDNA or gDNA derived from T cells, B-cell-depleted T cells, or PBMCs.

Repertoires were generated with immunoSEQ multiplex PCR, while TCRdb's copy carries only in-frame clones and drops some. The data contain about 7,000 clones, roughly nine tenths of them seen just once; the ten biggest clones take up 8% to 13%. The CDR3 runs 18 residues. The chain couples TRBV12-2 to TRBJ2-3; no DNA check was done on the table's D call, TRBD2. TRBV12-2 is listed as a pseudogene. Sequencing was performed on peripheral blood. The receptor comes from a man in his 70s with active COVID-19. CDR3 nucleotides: TGTGCAAGTCGCTTAGGTAGCGGGGGGGGCTTTTGCACAGATACGCAGTATTTT. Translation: CASRLGSGGGFCTDTQYF.